This T cell receptor beta chain was found in a study of shared clonotypes between healthy human individuals. Remarks on this clone: Its antigen is currently unknown.

The CDR3 runs 12 residues. Germline assignment: CDR1 MGHRA and CDR2 YSYEKL. Trimming pared 6 bases from V and 6 bases from J, leaving 10 bases between. Measured with immunoSEQ multiplex PCR; TCRdb has only the in-frame clones, and not every one. The sample holds 2 million to 2.5 million clones; approximately 95% are singletons and the top ten take about 0.37%. Study-wide findings and caveats: Clonotype sharing levels among donors were expected to vary with sequencing depth.

This TCR was recovered from a man younger than 30 in good health. Some clones in this sample may be carry-over from other donors' samples. The chain couples TRBV4-1 to TRBJ2-3, with D perhaps given as TRBD1 or TRBD2 (5 bases each). Sequenced: naive CD4+ T cells from PBMCs. Subset specified: CD45RA+ positively selected. The CDR3 DNA follows: TGCGCCAGCAGGGGGGTTATGGATACGCAGTATTTT. Protein product: CASRGVMDTQYF.